The subject of this entry is one T cell receptor (beta chain). TCRdb reprocessed the RACE reads via MiXCR and lists one record per CDR3 protein. Among approximately 52,000 distinct CDR3 sequences listed, about 9.4% were seen once. Time point: pre-sensitization, week 0. Treatment in this sample: therapeutic diphenylcyclopropenone sensitization with weekly scalp DPC. Prior to each patch test being applied, blood was drawn. The sample is drawn from a study of human T cells and chemical hapten exposure. Germline V CDR1 and CDR2: SGHRS, YFSETQ. The CDR3 covers 15 residues. The trim removed 0 bases at V and 7 bases at J, leaving 4 bases unmatched.

The chain joins TRBV5-1 to TRBJ1-6; TRBD1 agrees at 7 bases. The input for sequencing was whole blood, taken in connection with sensitization to the hapten diphenylcyclopropenone (DPC). The sequence derives from a middle-aged woman with alopecia areata. Some clones in this sample may be carry-over from other donors' samples. Here the CDR3 reads CASSLGGTENSPLHF. CDR3 bases: TGCGCCAGCAGCTTGGGGGGGACAGAAAATTCACCCCTCCACTTT.